This T cell receptor (beta chain) was observed in a study of blood T cell repertoires in COVID-19. Study context: The analysed material was cDNA or gDNA that came from T cells, B-cell-depleted T cells, or PBMCs.

In the authors' workflow: Estimation of nucleated cell counts relied on the amplification of reference gene primers. Some clones are missing from TCRdb's copy, which holds only in-frame ones; the method was immunoSEQ multiplex PCR. That table gives V, J and clone size, and the DNA gave D and trimming. The sample shows some 100,000 clones, around 89% of them seen only once. This CDR3 spans 15 amino acids. Germline V gene data show CDR1 as LNHDA and CDR2 as SQIVND (reference sequence). The J segment lost 0 bases and the V segment lost 7 bases, leaving 8 bases of the junction unmatched. The sample comprised peripheral blood. The sequence was collected from a human donor with acute or convalescent COVID-19. The donor label of this sample is uncertain. This chain links TRBV19 with TRBJ1-2, with 7 bases aligning to TRBD1. CDR3 region: CASNPDRIANYGYTF. The CDR3 DNA reads as TGTGCCAGTAATCCGGACAGGATAGCTAACTATGGCTACACCTTC.